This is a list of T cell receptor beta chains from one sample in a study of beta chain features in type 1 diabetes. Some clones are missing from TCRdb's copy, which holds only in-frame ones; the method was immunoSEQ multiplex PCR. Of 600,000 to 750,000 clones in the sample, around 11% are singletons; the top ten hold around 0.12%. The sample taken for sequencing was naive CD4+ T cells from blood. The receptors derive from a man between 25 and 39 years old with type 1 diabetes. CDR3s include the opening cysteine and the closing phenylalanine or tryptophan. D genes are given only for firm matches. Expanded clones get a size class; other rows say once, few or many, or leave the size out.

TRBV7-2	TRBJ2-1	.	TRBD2	TGTGCCAGCAGCCCCGGACTAGCGGGGGGGGAGCAGTTCTTC	CASSPGLAGGEQFF
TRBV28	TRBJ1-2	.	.	TGTGCCAGCAGTTTAACCTGGGGGGCGGGCTACACCTTC	CASSLTWGAGYTF
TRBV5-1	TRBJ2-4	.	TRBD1	TGCGCCAGCAGCTTGGGACAGGGAGTCCCGGGACGAAACATTCAGTACTTC	CASSLGQGVPGRNIQYF
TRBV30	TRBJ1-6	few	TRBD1	TGTGCCGGGGGCGGGACAGCGGTGACTAGCTCCTATAATTCACCCCTCCACTTT	CAGGGTAVTSSYNSPLHF
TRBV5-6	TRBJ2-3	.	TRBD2	TGTGCCAGCAGCTTGTGGGGACTAGCGACAGATACGCAGTATTTT	CASSLWGLATDTQYF
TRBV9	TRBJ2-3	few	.	TGTGCCAGCAGCGTTCAGGGTACAGATACGCAGTATTTT	CASSVQGTDTQYF
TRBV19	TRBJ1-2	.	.	TGTGCCAGTAGACGCGGCCCACAGGAGAACTATGGCTACACCTTC	CASRRGPQENYGYTF
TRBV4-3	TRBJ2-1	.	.	TGCGCCAGCAGCCAAGAAAGGTATATGAGCCATCCCTACAATGAGCAGTTCTTC	CASSQERYMSHPYNEQFF
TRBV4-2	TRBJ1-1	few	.	TGTGCCAGCAGCCAAGATCTTAGGGACGTGAACACTGAAGCTTTCTTT	CASSQDLRDVNTEAFF
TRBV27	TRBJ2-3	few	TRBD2	TGTGCCAGCAGTTATTCTCGTAGCGGGGGGGCTGGAGATACGCAGTATTTT	CASSYSRSGGAGDTQYF
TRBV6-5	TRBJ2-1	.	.	TGTGCCAGCAGCCGAAGGTCTCTTTACAATGAGCAGTTCTTC	CASSRRSLYNEQFF
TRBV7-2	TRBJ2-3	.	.	TGTGCCAGCAGGGGGGGAGGCACAGATACGCAGTATTTT	CASRGGGTDTQYF
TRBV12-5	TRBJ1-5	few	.	TGTGCTAGTGGTTTGGTTCCGGGGGGCGCGACCTATAGCAATCAGCCCCAGCATTTT	CASGLVPGGATYSNQPQHF
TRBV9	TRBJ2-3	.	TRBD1	TGTGCCAGCAGCGTACGACAGGGGACAGATACGCAGTATTTT	CASSVRQGTDTQYF
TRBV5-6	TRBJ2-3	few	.	TGTGCCAGCAGCCAAGGGCCCCCACCGCAGTATTTT	CASSQGPPPQYF
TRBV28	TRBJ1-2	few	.	TGTGCCAGCAGTTTAGTGTCCAGGGATGGCTACACCTTC	CASSLVSRDGYTF
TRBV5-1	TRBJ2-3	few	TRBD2	TGCGCCAGCAGCCTTTCTTTAGCGGGAAGCACAGATACGCAGTATTTT	CASSLSLAGSTDTQYF
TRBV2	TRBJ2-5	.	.	TGTGCCAGCAGTGAGCAAGAGACCCAGTACTTC	CASSEQETQYF
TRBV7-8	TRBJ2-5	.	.	TGTGCCAGCAACCCAGGGATGTACCAAGAGACCCAGTACTTC	CASNPGMYQETQYF
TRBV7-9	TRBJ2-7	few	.	TGTGCCAGCAGCCTACAGGAGGTCTCCTACGAGCAGTACTTC	CASSLQEVSYEQYF
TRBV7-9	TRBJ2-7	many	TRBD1	TGTGCCAGCAGCTTAGGGACAGGGAATTCCTACGAGCAGTACTTC	CASSLGTGNSYEQYF
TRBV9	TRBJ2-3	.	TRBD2	TGTGCCAGCAGCGCATCTAGCGGTTATACAGATACGCAGTATTTT	CASSASSGYTDTQYF
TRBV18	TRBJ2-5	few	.	TGTGCCAGCTCACCGCCGGGGCTAGAGACCCAGTACTTC	CASSPPGLETQYF
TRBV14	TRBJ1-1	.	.	TGTGCCAGCAGCCAGCTGGGTTTGGCGAACACTGAAGCTTTCTTT	CASSQLGLANTEAFF
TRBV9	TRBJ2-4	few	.	TGTGCCAGCAGCGTAGGTCCGGGACTAGCCAAAAACATTCAGTACTTC	CASSVGPGLAKNIQYF
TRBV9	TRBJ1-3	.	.	TGTGCCAGCAGCGAAGACAGGACTGTCAAAGGAAACACCATATATTTT	CASSEDRTVKGNTIYF
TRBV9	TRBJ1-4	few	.	TGTGCCTCCTCCAGGGGAACTAATGAAAAACTGTTTTTT	CASSRGTNEKLFF
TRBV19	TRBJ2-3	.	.	TGTGCCAGTATCCTCCATCCTGGTGGTACGCAGTATTTT	CASILHPGGTQYF
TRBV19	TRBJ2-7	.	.	TGTGCCAGTAGTACCGGAGACAGCCTACCGGCCTACGAGCAGTACTTC	CASSTGDSLPAYEQYF
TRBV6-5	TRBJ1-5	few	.	TGTGCCAGCAGTTACTCCGCAGATCAGCCCCAGCATTTT	CASSYSADQPQHF
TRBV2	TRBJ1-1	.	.	TGTGCCAGCTCGATACGATACACTGAAGCTTTCTTT	CASSIRYTEAFF
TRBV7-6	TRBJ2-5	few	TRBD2	TGTGCCAGCAGCTCTATAGCGGGGGGTCCGCAAGAGACCCAGTACTTC	CASSSIAGGPQETQYF
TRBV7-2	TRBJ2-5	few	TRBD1	TGTGCCAGCAGCCCGCGGGACAGGGGATCTGGAGAGACCCAGTACTTC	CASSPRDRGSGETQYF
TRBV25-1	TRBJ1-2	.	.	TGTGCCAGCACGGGAACAGCTTATGGCTACACCTTC	CASTGTAYGYTF
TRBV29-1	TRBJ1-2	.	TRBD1	TGCAGCGTTGAAGATCAGGGACGGACAGGACGATATGGCTACACCTTC	CSVEDQGRTGRYGYTF
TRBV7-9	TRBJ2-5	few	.	TGTGCCAGCAGCTCGGGAGAGACCCAGTACTTC	CASSSGETQYF
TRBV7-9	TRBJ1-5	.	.	TGTGCCAGCAGCCCGAGGGGAAATCAGCCCCAGCATTTT	CASSPRGNQPQHF
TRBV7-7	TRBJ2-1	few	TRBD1	TGTGCCAGCAGCGCTGGGAGGACAGGGAACAATGAGCAGTTCTTC	CASSAGRTGNNEQFF
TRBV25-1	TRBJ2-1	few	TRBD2	TGTGCCAGCAGGGTAAGCGGGGGAACCTACAATGAGCAGTTCTTC	CASRVSGGTYNEQFF
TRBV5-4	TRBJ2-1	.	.	TGTGCCAGCAGCCCCACGGTAGAGCGGTACAATGAGCAGTTCTTC	CASSPTVERYNEQFF
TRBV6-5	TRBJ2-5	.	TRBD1	TGTGCCAGCAGTCCGGACAGGGTGGTAGAGACCCAGTACTTC	CASSPDRVVETQYF
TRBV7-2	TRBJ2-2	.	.	TGTGCCAGCAGGGAAACAGGGACGAACACCGGGGAGCTGTTTTTT	CASRETGTNTGELFF
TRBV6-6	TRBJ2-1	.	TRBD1	TGTGCCAGCAGTTACTCAGGGGGCCGAGATGAGCAGTTCTTC	CASSYSGGRDEQFF
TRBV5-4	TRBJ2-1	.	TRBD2	TGTGCCAGCAGCTTGGACGGGGGGACCTACAATGAGCAGTTCTTC	CASSLDGGTYNEQFF
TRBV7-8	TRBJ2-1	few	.	TGTGCCAGCAGCTTAGCGTTATACAATGAGCAGTTCTTC	CASSLALYNEQFF
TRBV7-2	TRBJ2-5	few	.	TGTGCCAGCAGCGCTCGTGTCGCTAGCGAGGAGACCCAGTACTTC	CASSARVASEETQYF